Here is one TCR beta chain with its context. The sample comes from a study of cytomegalovirus exposure and HLA in healthy donors. V gave up 6 bases and J gave up 5 bases; unmatched junction bases: 6. The CDR3 has 14 amino acids. Germline CDR1 and CDR2: MDHEN and SYDVKM. TCRdb keeps only in-frame clones here, not all; method: immunoSEQ multiplex PCR. Altogether over 75,000 clones are present, just over 90% being singletons, with the ten largest covering 2.1%. The sequence derives from a man aged 30-40 years in good health and CMV-seronegative. This chain links TRBV28 with TRBJ2-1; TRBD1 aligns across 8 bases. Sequencing was carried out using PBMCs. In nucleotides, the CDR3 is TGTGCCAGCAGCCCGGACAGGGTCGACAATGAGCAGTTCTTC. Amino acids: CASSPDRVDNEQFF.